Listed here is a single TCR beta chain. Measured with immunoSEQ multiplex PCR; TCRdb has only the in-frame clones, and not every one. This table has 85,000 to 100,000 clones, 94% appearing once. The entry originates in a study of technical replicates of blood from a handful of donors. V lost 5 bases, J lost 2 bases, and 10 bases stayed unmatched. There are 17 residues in the CDR3. Germline assignment: CDR1 MNHEY and CDR2 SMNVEV (reference sequence). This receptor was identified in a human donor in good health. V gene TRBV27 combines with J gene TRBJ1-4; 8 positions agree with TRBD1. The source material was T cells isolated from PBMCs. The CDR3 here is CASSPKPGQGTNEKLFF. The CDR3 coding sequence is TGTGCCAGCAGTCCAAAGCCCGGACAGGGTACTAATGAAAAACTGTTTTTT.